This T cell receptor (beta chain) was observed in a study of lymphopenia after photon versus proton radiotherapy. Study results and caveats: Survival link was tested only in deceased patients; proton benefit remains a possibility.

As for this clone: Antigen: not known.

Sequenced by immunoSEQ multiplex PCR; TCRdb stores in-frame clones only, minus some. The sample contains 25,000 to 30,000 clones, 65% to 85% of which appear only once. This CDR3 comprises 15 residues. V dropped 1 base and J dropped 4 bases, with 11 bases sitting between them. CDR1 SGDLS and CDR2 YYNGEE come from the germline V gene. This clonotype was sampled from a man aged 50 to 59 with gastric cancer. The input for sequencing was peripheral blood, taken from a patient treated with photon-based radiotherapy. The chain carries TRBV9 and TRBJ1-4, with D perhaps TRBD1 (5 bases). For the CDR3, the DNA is TGTGCCAGCAGCGTACGGGACCGTCTTAATGAAAAACTGTTTTTT. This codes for CASSVRDRLNEKLFF.